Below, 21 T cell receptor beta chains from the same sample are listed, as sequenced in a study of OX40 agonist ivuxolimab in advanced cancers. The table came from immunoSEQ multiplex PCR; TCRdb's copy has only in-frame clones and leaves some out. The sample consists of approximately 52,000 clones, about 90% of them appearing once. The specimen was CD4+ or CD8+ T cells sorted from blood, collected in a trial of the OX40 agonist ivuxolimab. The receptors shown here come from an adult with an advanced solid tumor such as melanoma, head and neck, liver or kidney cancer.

In DNA form, the CDR3 reads TGTGCCAGCAGCTCCCCGGGGGGGCGTGTCGAGCAGTACTTC. Its protein is CASSSPGGRVEQYF. The rearrangement joins TRBV21-1 to TRBJ2-7; TRBD2 reflects the table's D call only, with no check against the DNA. TRBV21-1 is recorded as a pseudogene. The CDR3 is 14 residues long.

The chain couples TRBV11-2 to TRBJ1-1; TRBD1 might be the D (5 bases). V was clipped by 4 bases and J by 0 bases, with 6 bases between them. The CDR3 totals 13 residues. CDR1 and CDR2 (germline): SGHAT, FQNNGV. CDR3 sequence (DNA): TGTGCCAGCAGCTCAGGGCTGAACACTGAAGCTTTCTTT. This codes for CASSSGLNTEAFF.

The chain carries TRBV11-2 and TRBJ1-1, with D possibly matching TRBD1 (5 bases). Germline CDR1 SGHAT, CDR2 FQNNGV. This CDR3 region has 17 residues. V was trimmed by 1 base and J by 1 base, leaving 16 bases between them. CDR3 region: CASSLVKGLGWNTEAFF. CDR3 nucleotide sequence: TGTGCCAGCAGCTTAGTGAAGGGGTTGGGGTGGAACACTGAAGCTTTCTTT.

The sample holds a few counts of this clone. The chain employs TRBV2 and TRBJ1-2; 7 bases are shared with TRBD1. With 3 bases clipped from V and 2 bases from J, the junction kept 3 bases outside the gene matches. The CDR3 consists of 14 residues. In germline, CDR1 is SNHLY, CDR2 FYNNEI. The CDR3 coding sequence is TGTGCCAGCAGTGATCTGGGACAGAACTATGGCTACACCTTC. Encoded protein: CASSDLGQNYGYTF.

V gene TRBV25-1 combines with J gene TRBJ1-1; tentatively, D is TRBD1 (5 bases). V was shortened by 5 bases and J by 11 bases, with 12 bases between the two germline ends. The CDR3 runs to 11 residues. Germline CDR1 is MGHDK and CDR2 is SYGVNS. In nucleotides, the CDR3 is TGTGCCAGCAGTTTCGGCAGGGAGGCTTTCTTT. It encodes CASSFGREAFF.

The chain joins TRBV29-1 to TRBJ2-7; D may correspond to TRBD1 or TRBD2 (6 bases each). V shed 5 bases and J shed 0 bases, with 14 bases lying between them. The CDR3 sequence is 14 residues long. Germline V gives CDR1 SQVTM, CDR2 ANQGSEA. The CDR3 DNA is TGCAGCGTTTGGGGGGACAAGAACTCCTACGAGCAGTACTTC. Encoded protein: CSVWGDKNSYEQYF.

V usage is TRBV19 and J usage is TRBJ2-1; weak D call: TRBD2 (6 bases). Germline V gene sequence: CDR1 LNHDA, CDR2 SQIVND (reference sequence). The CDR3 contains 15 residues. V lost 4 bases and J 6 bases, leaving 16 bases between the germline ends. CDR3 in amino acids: CASSTVFGTSNEQFF. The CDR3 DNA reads TGTGCCAGTAGTACCGTATTCGGGACTTCCAATGAGCAGTTCTTC. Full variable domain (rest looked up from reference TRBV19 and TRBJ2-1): DGGITQSPKYLFRKEGQNVTLSCEQNLNHDAMYWYRQDPGQGLRLIYYSQIVNDFQKGDIAEGYSVSREKKESFPLTVTSAQKNPTAFYLCASSTVFGTSNEQFFGPGTRLTVL.

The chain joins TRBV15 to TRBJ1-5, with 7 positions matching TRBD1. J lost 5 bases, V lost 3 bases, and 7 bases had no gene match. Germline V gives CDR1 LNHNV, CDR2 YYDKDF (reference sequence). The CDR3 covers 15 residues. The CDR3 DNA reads TGTGCCACCAGCAGTGTAGGACAGGATGATCAGCCCCAGCATTTT. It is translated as CATSSVGQDDQPQHF.

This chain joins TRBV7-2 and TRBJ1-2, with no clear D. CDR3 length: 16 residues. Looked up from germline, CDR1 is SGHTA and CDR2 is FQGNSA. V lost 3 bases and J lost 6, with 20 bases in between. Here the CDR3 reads CASSLNPGRTRDGYTF. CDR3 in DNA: TGTGCCAGCAGCTTGAATCCGGGCCGAACTCGGGATGGCTACACCTTC.

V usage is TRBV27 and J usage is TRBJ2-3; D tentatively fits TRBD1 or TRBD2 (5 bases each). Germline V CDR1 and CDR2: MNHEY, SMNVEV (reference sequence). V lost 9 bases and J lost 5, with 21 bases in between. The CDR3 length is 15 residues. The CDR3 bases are TGTGCCAGTAACAAAGGGGCCGGGGCCCGAGATACGCAGTATTTT. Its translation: CASNKGAGARDTQYF.

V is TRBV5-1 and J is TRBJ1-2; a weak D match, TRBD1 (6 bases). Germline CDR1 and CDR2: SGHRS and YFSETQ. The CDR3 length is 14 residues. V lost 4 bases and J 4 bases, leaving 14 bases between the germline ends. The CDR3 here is CASSIQGLGYGYTF. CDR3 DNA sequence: TGCGCCAGCAGCATACAGGGTCTCGGCTATGGCTACACCTTC. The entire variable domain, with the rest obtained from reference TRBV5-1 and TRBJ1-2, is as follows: KAGVTQTPRYLIKTRGQQVTLSCSPISGHRSVSWYQQTPGQGLQFLFEYFSETQRNKGNFPGRFSGRQFSNSRSEMNVSTLELGDSALYLCASSIQGLGYGYTFGSGTRLTVV.

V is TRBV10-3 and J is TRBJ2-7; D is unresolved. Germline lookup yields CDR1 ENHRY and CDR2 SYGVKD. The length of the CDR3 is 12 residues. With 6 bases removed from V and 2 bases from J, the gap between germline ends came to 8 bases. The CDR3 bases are TGTGCCATCAGCCGCGAGACCTACGAGCAGTACTTC. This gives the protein CAISRETYEQYF.

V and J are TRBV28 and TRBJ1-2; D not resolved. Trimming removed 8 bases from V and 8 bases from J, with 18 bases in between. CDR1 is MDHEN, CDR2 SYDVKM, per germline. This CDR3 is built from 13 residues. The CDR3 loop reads CASSLPRVGGYTF. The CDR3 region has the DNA TGTGCCAGCTCCCTGCCCCGAGTAGGAGGCTACACCTTC.

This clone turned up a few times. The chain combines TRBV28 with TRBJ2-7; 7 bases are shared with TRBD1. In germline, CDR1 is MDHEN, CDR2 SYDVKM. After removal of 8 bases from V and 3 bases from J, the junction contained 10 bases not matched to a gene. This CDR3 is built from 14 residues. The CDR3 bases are TGTGCCAGCGGCATGCAGGGGGTGGGCTACGAGCAGTACTTC. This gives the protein CASGMQGVGYEQYF. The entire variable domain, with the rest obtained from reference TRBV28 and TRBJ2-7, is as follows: DVKVTQSSRYLVKRTGEKVFLECVQDMDHENMFWYRQDPGLGLRLIYFSYDVKMKEKGDIPEGYSVSREKKERFSLILESASTNQTSMYLCASGMQGVGYEQYFGPGTRLTVT.

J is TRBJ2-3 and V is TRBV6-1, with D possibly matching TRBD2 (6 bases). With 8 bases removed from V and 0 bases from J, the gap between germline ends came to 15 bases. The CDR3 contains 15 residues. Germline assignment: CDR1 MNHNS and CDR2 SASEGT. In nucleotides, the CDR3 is TGTGCCAGCGCTCCTCCGGGACTTAGCACAGATACGCAGTATTTT. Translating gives CASAPPGLSTDTQYF.

As DNA, the CDR3 is TGTGCCAGTAGTATGGTCGTGGGAGACTATGGCTACACCTTC. This gives the protein CASSMVVGDYGYTF. The chain joins TRBV19 to TRBJ1-2; D remains unclear. The V gene's germline CDR1 is LNHDA and CDR2 SQIVND (reference sequence). The CDR3 spans 14 residues. The V end lost 3 bases, the J end lost 3 bases, and 11 bases lay between the germline ends.

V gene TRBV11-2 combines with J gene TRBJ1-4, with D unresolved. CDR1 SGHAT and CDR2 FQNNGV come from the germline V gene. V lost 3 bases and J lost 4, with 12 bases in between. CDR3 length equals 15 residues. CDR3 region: CASSFEGHINEKLFF. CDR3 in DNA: TGTGCCAGCAGCTTTGAGGGTCATATTAATGAAAAACTGTTTTTT. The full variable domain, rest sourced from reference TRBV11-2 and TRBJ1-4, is EAGVAQSPRYKIIEKRQSVAFWCNPISGHATLYWYQQILGQGPKLLIQFQNNGVVDDSQLPKDRFSAERLKGVDSTLKIQPAKLEDSAVYLCASSFEGHINEKLFFGSGTQLSVL.

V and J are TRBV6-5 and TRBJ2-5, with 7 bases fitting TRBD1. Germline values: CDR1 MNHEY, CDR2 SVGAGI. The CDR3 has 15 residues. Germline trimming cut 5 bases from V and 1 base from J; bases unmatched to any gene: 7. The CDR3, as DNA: TGTGCCAGCAGTCCATCGACAGGGACCCAAGAGACCCAGTACTTC. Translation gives CASSPSTGTQETQYF.

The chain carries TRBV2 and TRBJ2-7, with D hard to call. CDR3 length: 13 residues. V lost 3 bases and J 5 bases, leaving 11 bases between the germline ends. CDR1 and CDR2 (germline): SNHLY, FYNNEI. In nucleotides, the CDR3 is TGTGCCAGCAGTGAGAAGGTGTTCGACGAGCAGTACTTC. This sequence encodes CASSEKVFDEQYF.

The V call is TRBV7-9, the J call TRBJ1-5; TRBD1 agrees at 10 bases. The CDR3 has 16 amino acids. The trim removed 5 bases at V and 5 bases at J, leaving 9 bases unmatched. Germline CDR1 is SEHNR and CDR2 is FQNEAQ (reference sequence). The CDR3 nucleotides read TGTGCCAGCAGCAGAGCGACAGGGGGCGTCGATCAGCCCCAGCATTTT. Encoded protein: CASSRATGGVDQPQHF. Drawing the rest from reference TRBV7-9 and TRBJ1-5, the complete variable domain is DTGVSQNPRHKITKRGQNVTFRCDPISEHNRLYWYRQTLGQGPEFLTYFQNEAQLEKSRLLSDRFSAERPKGSFSTLEIQRTEQGDSAMYLCASSRATGGVDQPQHFGDGTRLSIL.

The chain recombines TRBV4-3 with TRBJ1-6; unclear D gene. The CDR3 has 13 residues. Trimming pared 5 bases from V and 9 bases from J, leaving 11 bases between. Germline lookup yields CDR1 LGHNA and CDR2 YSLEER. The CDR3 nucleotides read TGCGCCAGCAGCACCAATGGTATTTCACCCCTCCACTTT. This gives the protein CASSTNGISPLHF.